This note documents a single TCR beta chain sequence. Its antigen is unidentified. Germline CDR1 is MNHNS and CDR2 is SASEGT. This CDR3 contains 16 residues. The sample belongs to a study of monozygotic twins with inflammatory bowel disease. Study-level findings and limits: Repertoire similarity did not differ between concordant and discordant twins, perhaps due to limited power. Healthy twins showed more clonotype sharing with others than IBD patients, especially patients with disease activity.

TCRdb reprocessed the 5' RACE reads and reports one entry per CDR3 protein, with no DNA. Recorded here are approximately 330,000 distinct CDR3 sequences; the top ten clones represent 2% to 2.5%. This clonotype was sampled from a human donor with ulcerative colitis or Crohn's disease, or a healthy co-twin of an affected twin (not recorded which). This rearrangement joins TRBV6-1 to TRBJ2-7; TCRdb lists TRBD2, though no DNA is available to test this call. Source material: blood. The chain's CDR3 is CASSLRGSGGSYEQYF.